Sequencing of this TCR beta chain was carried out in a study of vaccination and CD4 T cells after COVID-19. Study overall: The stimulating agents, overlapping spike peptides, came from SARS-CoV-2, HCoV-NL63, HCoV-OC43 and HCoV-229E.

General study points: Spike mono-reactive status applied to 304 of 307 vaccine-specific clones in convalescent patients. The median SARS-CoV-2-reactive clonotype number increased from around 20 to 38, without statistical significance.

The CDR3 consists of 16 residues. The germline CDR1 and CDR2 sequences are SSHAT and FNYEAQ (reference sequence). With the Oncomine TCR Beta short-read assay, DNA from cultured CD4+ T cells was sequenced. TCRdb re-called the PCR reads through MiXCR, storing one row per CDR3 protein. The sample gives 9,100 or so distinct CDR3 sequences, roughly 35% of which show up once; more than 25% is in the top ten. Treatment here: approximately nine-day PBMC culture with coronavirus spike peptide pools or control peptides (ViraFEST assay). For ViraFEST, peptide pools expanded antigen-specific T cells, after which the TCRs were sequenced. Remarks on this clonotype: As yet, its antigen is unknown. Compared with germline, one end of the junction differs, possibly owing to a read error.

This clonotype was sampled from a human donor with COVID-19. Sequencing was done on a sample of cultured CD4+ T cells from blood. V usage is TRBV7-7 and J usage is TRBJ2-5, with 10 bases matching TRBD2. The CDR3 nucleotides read TGTGCTAGCAGCTTAGGGCTAGCGGGGGTCCCCGAGACCCAGTACTTC. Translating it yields CASSLGLAGVPETQYF.